These T cell receptor beta chains were read from a single sample in a study of regulatory T cells in long-lasting Graves disease. TCRdb recomputed calls from the multiplex PCR reads with MiXCR, one row per CDR3 protein. The sample includes approximately 360,000 distinct CDR3 sequences, 20% to 25% of them seen just once. This specimen consisted of peripheral blood mononuclear cells (PBMCs), obtained when the disease was refractory, from a patient treated with antithyroid drugs. These receptors came from a woman aged 35 to 49 with Graves disease. Both conserved end residues are trimmed from each CDR3. Clone size is shown for a subset of rows, as once, few, many or a class of expanded clone.

CDR3	length	V	size
ASSEFRSQETQY	12	TRBV25-1	many
ATSATDRQETQY	12	TRBV24-1	many
ASSLIGSNQPQH	12	TRBV27	-
ASTRAGLETQY	11	TRBV28	many
ASSLIGTDYEQY	12	TRBV7-2	few
SARRTGVTYEQY	12	TRBV20-1	many
ASGTRLAGDTQY	12	TRBV12-5	-
AWTQDRVDEKLF	12	TRBV30	-
ASSPIGQGAFEKLF	14	TRBV28	many
ASSLGPRSRGTGELF	15	TRBV7-2	many
ASSLSLAGIVDEQY	14	TRBV28	many
ASSFGGSISEAF	12	TRBV11-1	many
ASSLGLQPSSYEQY	14	TRBV5-1	few
ASKLSSGLSYEQY	13	TRBV2	many
AWRGGGDSQY	10	TRBV30	-
ASRLAPYEQY	10	TRBV12-3/TRBV12-4	many
ASSLGSGFNQPQH	13	TRBV12-3/TRBV12-4	many
ASSPGAGLIVYEQY	14	TRBV12-3/TRBV12-4	many
ASSFGDLAGFEQY	13	TRBV28	once
ASSPKLAGVSEQY	13	TRBV28	many
ASSFAGGASYEQY	13	TRBV12-3/TRBV12-4	-
ASSRGVGNEQF	11	TRBV7-2	-
SARGLRGFRSYEQY	14	TRBV20-1	-